This entry describes one T cell receptor (beta chain). This entry is derived from a study of T-cell memory formation after mild COVID-19. TCRdb used MiXCR to reprocess the 5' RACE reads, holding one entry per CDR3 protein. The data contain 85,000 to 120,000 distinct CDR3 sequences, 15% to 20% of them singletons. With 5 bases removed from V and 9 bases from J, the gap between germline ends came to 11 bases. In germline, CDR1 is SEHNR, CDR2 FQNEAQ (reference sequence). The length of the CDR3 is 11 residues. Sequenced sample: PBMCs or a T cell subset sorted from them (not recorded which). The receptor was isolated from an adult woman who had mild COVID-19 (a few samples of this study predate the infection). Cell type and time point are not known. J is TRBJ2-7 and V is TRBV7-9; D is unclear. The chain's CDR3 is CASSTPLGQYF. The CDR3 DNA follows: TGTGCCAGCAGCACCCCACTGGGGCAGTACTTC.